This T cell receptor (beta chain) was recorded in a study of cytomegalovirus exposure and HLA in healthy donors (dated by TCRdb to about 2017). At the level of the whole study: A later analysis indicated that the 120 or so validation repertoires were generated on the platform also employed for the 700 or so repertoires of the first cohort. The study combined high-throughput TCR immunosequencing, statistical association of individual TCRs with disease status, and machine learning to predict cytomegalovirus infection status. The study was designed to test whether signatures of past pathogen exposure could be identified by cataloging public T cell receptors. Along with the approximately 700-subject first cohort, a separate validation cohort of over 90 different subjects was used.

As for this clone: Its antigen target is currently unknown. No qualities accompany the bases; no much larger clone lies one base away.

Overall study results and their limits: The authors suggested that the approach could potentially be generalized to other disease states and immunological phenotypes. Cytomegalovirus status was reported to be diagnosed by the classifier with high specificity and sensitivity in both the original and validation cohorts. A later analysis had no HLA typing for the validation cohort, so co-occurrence there was scored across all 110 or so repertoires. Subsequent analysis determined that TCRs grouped into clusters in the first cohort also showed a tendency toward co-occurrence across the 90 to 150 validation repertoires, and approximately 94% of cluster scores exceeded 0. Three of the identified cytomegalovirus-associated TCR beta chains were confirmed in vitro to be specific for cytomegalovirus antigens. The study gave a list of 150 to 200 TCR beta chains associated with cytomegalovirus. While some public TCRs were present in many individuals, most TCR sequences turned up only very rarely across donors.

CDR1 and CDR2 were assigned from the germline V gene (reference sequence) as LNHDA and SQIVND. Trimming accounts for 5 bases at V and 1 base at J, while the number of junction bases matched to no gene is 4. From cysteine to phenylalanine, the CDR3 is 14 amino acids long. Of the read, only the CDR3 DNA is kept; its 42 bases are in frame from base 1. The donors were included in the validation cohort of roughly 130 subjects, a group kept apart from the approximately 700-subject first cohort. Library prep was done by the immunoSEQ multiplex PCR assay. Per the original workflow: To diagnose cytomegalovirus status from the catalog of TCR beta chain sequences, a statistical classification framework was built. TCRdb limited this immuneACCESS table to in-frame rearrangements with V and J called. A share of clones is missing; checked studies link under half to unresolved V genes, and the rest is unexplained. From that table come the V and J calls and clone size; the DNA was used to work out D and trimming. A total of around 230,000 clones appear in this sample, approximately 83% of them only once. 1% to 1.5% of the sample belongs to the ten largest clones.

The TCR comes from a woman in her 30s in good health and CMV-seropositive. The sample taken for sequencing was PBMCs. The chain links TRBV19 with TRBJ2-5; TRBD1 fits 7 bases in the junction. The DNA sequence reads TGTGCCAGTAGTGTAGGGACAGTCCAAGAGACCCAGTACTTC. Its coded protein is CASSVGTVQETQYF. The entire variable domain, with the stretches around the CDR3 drawn from the reference TRBV19 and TRBJ2-5 proteins, is DGGITQSPKYLFRKEGQNVTLSCEQNLNHDAMYWYRQDPGQGLRLIYYSQIVNDFQKGDIAEGYSVSREKKESFPLTVTSAQKNPTAFYLCASSVGTVQETQYFGPGTRLLVL.